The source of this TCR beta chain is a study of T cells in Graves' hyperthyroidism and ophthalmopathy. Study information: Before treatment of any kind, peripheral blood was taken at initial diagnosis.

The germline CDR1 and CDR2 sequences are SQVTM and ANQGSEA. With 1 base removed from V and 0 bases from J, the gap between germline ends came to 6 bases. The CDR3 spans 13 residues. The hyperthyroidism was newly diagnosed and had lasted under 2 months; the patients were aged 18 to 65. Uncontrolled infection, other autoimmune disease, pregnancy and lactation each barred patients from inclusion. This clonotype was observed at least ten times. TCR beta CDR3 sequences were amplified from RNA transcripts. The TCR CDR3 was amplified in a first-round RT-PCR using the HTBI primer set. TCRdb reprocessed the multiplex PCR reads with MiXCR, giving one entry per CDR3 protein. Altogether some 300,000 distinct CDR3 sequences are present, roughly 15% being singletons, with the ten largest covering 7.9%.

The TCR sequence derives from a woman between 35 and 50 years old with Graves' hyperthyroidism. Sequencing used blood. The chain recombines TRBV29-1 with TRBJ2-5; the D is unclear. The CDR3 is CSVEGSYQETQYF. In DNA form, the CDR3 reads TGCAGCGTTGAAGGGTCATACCAAGAGACCCAGTACTTC.